This TCR beta chain stems from a study of T cell changes during pregnancy in multiple sclerosis. Profiling relied on immunoSEQ multiplex PCR, and the TCRdb table lists in-frame clones only, not all of them. The table includes 50,000 to 75,000 clones, around nine tenths detected once. CDR1 is SGHRS and CDR2 is YFSETQ in the germline V gene. Trimming at V came to 3 bases and at J to 5 bases, leaving 10 bases not matched to a gene. This CDR3 has 16 amino acids. The V gene is TRBV5-1, the J gene TRBJ2-7; 11 positions agree with TRBD2. Sequences were derived from peripheral blood, sampled in the first trimester of pregnancy. This receptor was identified in a female donor in good health, enrolled as a control in a pregnancy study. The DNA of the CDR3 is TGCGCCAGCAGCTCGGGACCTAGCGGGGGGTCCCACGAGCAGTACTTC. Translated, it gives CASSSGPSGGSHEQYF.